The clone carrying this TCR beta chain was recorded once. The target antigen is unknown. This sample was included in a study of CD8 T cells in Susac syndrome. It was with random hexamers that 0.5 to 1 ug RNA was reverse transcribed. The TCR beta CDR3 was amplified by immunoSEQ multiplex PCR across 54 Vbeta, 13 Jbeta. Each CDR3 protein is one row after TCRdb ran MiXCR on the immunoSEQ multiplex PCR reads. In the table there are 180,000 or so distinct CDR3 sequences, about 95% of which are singletons. Healthy donors constituted the controls, which were matched for age and sex. CDR1 and CDR2 (germline): SQVTM, ANQGSEA. There are 18 residues in the CDR3. The ends lost 1 base at V and 0 bases at J; junction bases unmatched: 8. Study-wide points: Only a relatively small number of individuals were included in the TCR sequencing and HLA analysis.

V and J are TRBV29-1 and TRBJ2-1, with TRBD2 matching over 11 bases. This sequence originates from a human donor in good health. The sample taken for sequencing was CD4+ T cells from PBMCs. For the CDR3, the DNA is TGCAGCGTTGAAGGACTAGCGGGGCCCCAAAGCTCCTACAATGAGCAGTTCTTC. Translation: CSVEGLAGPQSSYNEQFF.